This T cell receptor beta chain was sequenced for a study of blood T cell repertoires in COVID-19. The V gene's germline CDR1 is SGHTA and CDR2 FQGNSA. The CDR3 covers 15 residues. Unmatched junction bases numbered 7, after V lost 6 bases and J lost 8 bases. The assay was immunoSEQ multiplex PCR, and TCRdb's table has in-frame clones only and misses some. The sample yields just over 250,000 clones, approximately 86% seen once. The TCR comes from a man aged 35-49 years who had recovered from COVID-19. The sample consisted of peripheral blood. V usage is TRBV7-2 and J usage is TRBJ2-5, with 15 bases fitting TRBD2. The CDR3 sequence is CASRGGLAGGITQYF. The CDR3 nucleotides read TGTGCCAGCAGAGGGGGACTAGCGGGAGGTATCACCCAGTACTTC.